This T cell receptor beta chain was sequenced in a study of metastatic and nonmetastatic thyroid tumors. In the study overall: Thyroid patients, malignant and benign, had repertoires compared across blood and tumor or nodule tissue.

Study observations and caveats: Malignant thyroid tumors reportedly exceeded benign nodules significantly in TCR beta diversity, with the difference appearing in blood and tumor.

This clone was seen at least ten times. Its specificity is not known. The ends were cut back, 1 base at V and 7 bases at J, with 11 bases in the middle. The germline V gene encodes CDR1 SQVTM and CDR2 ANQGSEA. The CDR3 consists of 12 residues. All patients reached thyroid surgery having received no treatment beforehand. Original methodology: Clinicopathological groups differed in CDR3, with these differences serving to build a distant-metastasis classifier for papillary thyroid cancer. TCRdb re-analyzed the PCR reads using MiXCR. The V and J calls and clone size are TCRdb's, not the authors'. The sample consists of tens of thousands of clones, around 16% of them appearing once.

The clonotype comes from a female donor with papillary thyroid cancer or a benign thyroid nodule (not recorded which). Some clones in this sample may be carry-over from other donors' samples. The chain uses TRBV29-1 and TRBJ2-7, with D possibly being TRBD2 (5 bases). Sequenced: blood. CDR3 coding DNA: TGCAGCGTTGAAGGAACTAGGAGGGAGCAGTACTTC. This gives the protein CSVEGTRREQYF.